This T cell receptor (beta chain) emerged from a study of T cell changes during pregnancy in multiple sclerosis. TCRdb keeps only in-frame clones here, not all; method: immunoSEQ multiplex PCR. The table records tens of thousands of clones, 80% to 95% of them present only once. Looked up from germline, CDR1 is MNHEY and CDR2 is SMNVEV (reference sequence). Losses at the gene ends were 7 bases for V and 6 bases for J; bases not matched to a gene: 10. The CDR3 has 15 amino acids. This specimen consisted of CD4+ T cells from peripheral blood mononuclear cells, obtained after pregnancy. V and J are TRBV27 and TRBJ2-2, with 8 bases lining up with TRBD2. The receptor was derived from a female donor in good health, enrolled as a control in a pregnancy study. CDR3 loop: CASTQGGRIAGELFF. CDR3 nucleotide sequence: TGTGCCAGCACTCAGGGCGGGAGGATTGCCGGGGAGCTGTTTTTT.